The 20 T cell receptor beta chains given below trace back to one sample, sequenced in a study of radiotherapy plus CTLA-4 blockade in lung cancer. The method was immunoSEQ multiplex PCR; TCRdb's version includes in-frame clones alone and lacks a portion of them. Of 100,000 to 150,000 clones detected, over 80% appear once; the ten largest clones hold over 6%. This specimen consisted of peripheral blood, obtained from a patient treated with radiotherapy plus ipilimumab. The receptors were sampled from a human donor with non-small cell lung cancer that progressed on radiotherapy plus ipilimumab.

The chain joins TRBV10-3 to TRBJ2-3; D uncertain. Between the trimmed V and J ends, which lost 3 bases and 4 bases, there was a span of 5 bases. Per the germline V gene, CDR1 is ENHRY and CDR2 is SYGVKD. This CDR3 comprises 12 residues. CDR3 region: CAISESPDTQYF. Written as DNA, the CDR3 is TGTGCCATCAGTGAATCCCCAGATACGCAGTATTTT.

The rearrangement uses TRBV11-3 and TRBJ1-4; D remains unclear. The germline V and J ends were trimmed by 5 bases and 0 bases, with 10 bases remaining between them. Germline CDR1 and CDR2: SGHNT and YENEEA. The CDR3 length is 15 residues. The CDR3 sequence is CASSPGGATNEKLFF. The CDR3 coding sequence is TGTGCCAGCAGCCCCGGCGGTGCAACTAATGAAAAACTGTTTTTT. Supplemented by reference TRBV11-3 and TRBJ1-4, the full variable domain reads EAGVVQSPRYKIIEKKQPVAFWCNPISGHNTLYWYLQNLGQGPELLIRYENEEAVDDSQLPKDRFSAERLKGVDSTLKIQPAELGDSAVYLCASSPGGATNEKLFFGSGTQLSVL.

The chain employs TRBV29-1 and TRBJ1-3; the D is unclear. The CDR3 loop spans 13 amino acids. V shed 4 bases and J shed 0 bases, with 7 bases lying between them. Germline loops: CDR1 SQVTM, CDR2 ANQGSEA. The CDR3 nucleotides read TGCAGCGTTGTCGGGAGCTCTGGAAACACCATATATTTT. As protein: CSVVGSSGNTIYF.

The chain links TRBV10-2 to TRBJ2-7; D gene unclear. Looked up from germline, CDR1 is WSHSY and CDR2 is SAAADI. Trimming removed 3 bases from V and 1 base from J, with 7 bases in between. The CDR3 runs to 13 residues. The DNA of the CDR3 is TGCGCCAGCAGTGACGGCCCATCCTACGAGCAGTACTTC. Translating it yields CASSDGPSYEQYF.

This clone was observed a handful of times. The chain joins TRBV12-5 to TRBJ2-7; D not resolved. Trimming cost V 1 base and J 0 bases, with 10 bases left between them. Germline V lookup: CDR1 LGHNT, CDR2 FRNRAP. This CDR3 has 15 amino acids. The CDR3 nucleotides are TGTGCTAGTGGTTTGGGGGATTCGGGCTCCTACGAGCAGTACTTC. It translates to CASGLGDSGSYEQYF.

The CDR3 here is CASSPVGDSGNTIYF. In nucleotides, the CDR3 is TGTGCCAGCTCACCAGTGGGAGACTCTGGAAACACCATATATTTT. V and J are TRBV18 and TRBJ1-3; D not resolved. Germline-derived CDR1 and CDR2 are KGHSH and LQKENI. This CDR3 is built from 15 residues. V shed 2 bases and J shed 0 bases, with 8 bases lying between them.

The chain joins TRBV27 to TRBJ2-5, with 13 bases fitting TRBD2. V shed 5 bases, J shed 6 bases, and the junction held 9 bases outside the gene matches. From germline, CDR1 is MNHEY and CDR2 SMNVEV (reference sequence). CDR3 length equals 16 residues. As DNA, the CDR3 is TGTGCCAGCAGTCTCGGACTAGCGGGAGACGGAAAGACCCAGTACTTC. Encoded protein: CASSLGLAGDGKTQYF.

The rearrangement uses TRBV2 and TRBJ2-3; D is possibly TRBD1 or TRBD2 (5 bases each). Germline V gene data show CDR1 as SNHLY and CDR2 as FYNNEI. This CDR3 has 14 amino acids. V was cut by 6 bases and J by 2 bases, with 12 bases left in between. In DNA, the CDR3 is TGTGCCAGCAGCCCCGGGGACCCCACAGATACGCAGTATTTT. Encoded protein: CASSPGDPTDTQYF.

This clone was seen a single time. The genes are TRBV5-1 and TRBJ1-5; the D gene is possibly TRBD1 (6 bases). From germline, CDR1 is SGHRS and CDR2 YFSETQ. The germline V and J ends were trimmed by 2 bases and 1 base, with 19 bases remaining between them. This CDR3 spans 18 amino acids. The CDR3 loop reads CASSLPAQYRVSNQPQHF. CDR3 coding DNA: TGCGCCAGCAGCTTACCGGCCCAATACAGGGTAAGCAATCAGCCCCAGCATTTT.

V gene TRBV5-1 combines with J gene TRBJ2-1; 8 bases fit TRBD1. Germline CDR1 and CDR2: SGHRS and YFSETQ. J lost 8 bases, V lost 3 bases, and 7 bases had no gene match. The CDR3 sequence is 14 residues long. The CDR3 region has the DNA TGCGCCAGCAGCTCGACGCCGGGACAGGATGAGCAGTTCTTC. This sequence encodes CASSSTPGQDEQFF.

V is TRBV10-3 and J is TRBJ1-4, with 8 bases identical to TRBD1. CDR1 is ENHRY and CDR2 is SYGVKD in the germline V gene. The CDR3 runs 13 residues. The trim removed 6 bases at V and 8 bases at J, leaving 5 bases unmatched. This CDR3 reads CAIRTGADEKLFF. Here the CDR3 DNA reads TGTGCCATCAGGACAGGGGCTGACGAAAAACTGTTTTTT.

This clone occurred once. DNA of the CDR3: TGCGCCAGCAGCCCTGGAGGGTCTAGCACAGATACGCAGTATTTT. Its translation is CASSPGGSSTDTQYF. The V and J genes are TRBV4-1 and TRBJ2-3; a weak D match, TRBD2 (6 bases). The CDR3 spans 15 residues. V lost 4 bases, J lost 0 bases, and 11 bases lay in between. Germline V lookup: CDR1 MGHRA, CDR2 YSYEKL.

A single count supports this clone. V and J are TRBV19 and TRBJ2-5; 7 nucleotides align to TRBD2. Germline values: CDR1 LNHDA, CDR2 SQIVND (reference sequence). V shed 3 bases, J shed 4 bases, and the junction held 17 bases outside the gene matches. This CDR3 has 18 amino acids. Here the CDR3 DNA reads TGTGCCAGTAGTATTGTTGCTAGCGCAACTGTAGCGGGAGAGACCCAGTACTTC. The encoded protein is CASSIVASATVAGETQYF.

The chain employs TRBV25-1 and TRBJ2-5; 10 nucleotides align to TRBD1. The CDR3 spans 14 residues. V lost 5 bases and J lost 4; bases outside the gene matches: 4. The germline V gene has CDR1 MGHDK and CDR2 SYGVNS. The CDR3 DNA reads TGTGCCAGCAGTTCACGGGACAGGGGAGAGACCCAGTACTTC. Translated: CASSSRDRGETQYF.

CDR3 in amino acids: CASSLIGGSRTGELFF. The CDR3 region has the DNA TGTGCCAGCAGCTTAATAGGCGGCAGTCGTACCGGGGAGCTGTTTTTT. V usage is TRBV7-3 and J usage is TRBJ2-2; D not certain. The V gene's germline CDR1 is SGHTA and CDR2 FQGTGA. The CDR3 totals 16 residues. Trimming removed 1 base from V and 5 bases from J, with 14 bases in between.

This rearrangement joins TRBV30 to TRBJ1-2; D not resolved. Germline V gives CDR1 GTSNPN, CDR2 SVGIG (reference sequence). This CDR3 is built from 13 residues. V was trimmed by 5 bases and J by 2 bases, leaving 12 bases between them. CDR3 nucleotide sequence: TGTGCCTGGTCGGGCAGACTGAACTATGGCTACACCTTC. Amino acid sequence: CAWSGRLNYGYTF.

The V call is TRBV29-1, the J call TRBJ2-7, with TRBD2 matching over 9 bases. V lost 6 bases to trimming and J lost 4 bases; unmatched junction nucleotides: 4. The CDR3 extends over 12 amino acids. CDR1 and CDR2 from the germline V gene are SQVTM and ANQGSEA. Written as DNA, the CDR3 is TGCAGCGTAATAGCGGGAGATTACGAGCAGTACTTC. Translated, it gives CSVIAGDYEQYF.

The chain has TRBV30 and TRBJ2-7; D not resolved. The V end lost 7 bases, the J end lost 0 bases, and 10 bases lay between the germline ends. This CDR3 has 12 amino acids. The germline CDR1 and CDR2 sequences are GTSNPN and SVGIG (reference sequence). The CDR3 sequence is CASTGRSYEQYF. In DNA form, the CDR3 reads TGTGCCTCCACGGGTCGCTCCTACGAGCAGTACTTC.

The chain uses TRBV19 and TRBJ1-5; D is unresolved. CDR1 is LNHDA, CDR2 SQIVND, per germline (reference sequence). The CDR3 is 15 amino acids. V was shortened by 4 bases and J by 5 bases, with 15 bases between the two germline ends. As DNA, the CDR3 is TGTGCCAGTAGTAACCCCGCCCTAAGCCATCAGCCCCAGCATTTT. Translation gives CASSNPALSHQPQHF.

The rearrangement joins TRBV6-6 to TRBJ1-3; tentatively, D is TRBD1 (5 bases). V was shortened by 2 bases and J by 4 bases, with 15 bases between the two germline ends. Germline values: CDR1 MNHNY, CDR2 SVGAGI (reference sequence). The CDR3 has 16 residues. The CDR3, as DNA: TGTGCCAGCAGTTACGGGGGGGACTTAATAGGAAACACCATATATTTT. This gives the protein CASSYGGDLIGNTIYF.